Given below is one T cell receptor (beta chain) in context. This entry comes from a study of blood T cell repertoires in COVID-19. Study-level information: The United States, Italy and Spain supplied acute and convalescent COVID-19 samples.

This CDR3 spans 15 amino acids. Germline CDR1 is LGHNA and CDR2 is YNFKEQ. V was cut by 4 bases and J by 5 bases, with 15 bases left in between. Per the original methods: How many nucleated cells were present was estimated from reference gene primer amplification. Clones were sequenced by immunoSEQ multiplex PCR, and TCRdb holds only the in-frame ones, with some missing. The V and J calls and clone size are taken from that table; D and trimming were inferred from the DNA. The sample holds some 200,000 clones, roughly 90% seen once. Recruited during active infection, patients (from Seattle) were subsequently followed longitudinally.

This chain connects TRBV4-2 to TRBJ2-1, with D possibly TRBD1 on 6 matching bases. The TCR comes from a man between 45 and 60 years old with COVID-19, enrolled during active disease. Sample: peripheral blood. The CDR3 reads CASSRDWGTNNEQFF. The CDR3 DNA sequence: TGTGCCAGCAGCCGAGATTGGGGGACAAACAATGAGCAGTTCTTC.